Shown below are 15 T cell receptor beta chains from a single sample sequenced in a study of regulatory T cells in long-lasting Graves disease. Relying on iRepertoire HTBI primers and Arm-PCR of CDR3 regions, the team built TCR beta libraries. MiXCR was run by TCRdb on the multiplex PCR reads, yielding one entry per CDR3 protein. The table shows 400,000 to 550,000 distinct CDR3 sequences, with less than 20% occurring only once. As to time point: newly diagnosed GD, antithyroid drugs for less than 3 months. Researchers made the TCR library from RNA that was extracted from PBMCs. The sample was also reused in another study, on T cells in Graves' hyperthyroidism and ophthalmopathy.

This specimen was peripheral blood mononuclear cells (PBMCs), taken at new diagnosis, from a patient treated with antithyroid drugs. Receptors were obtained from a woman aged 18-29 years with Graves disease.

This clonotype was seen at least ten times. This chain links TRBV7-9 with TRBJ2-7; D is unclear. Trimming stripped 3 bases from V and 2 bases from J, with 8 bases between. The V gene's germline CDR1 is SEHNR and CDR2 FQNEAQ (reference sequence). This CDR3 is 13 amino acids long. The CDR3 loop is CASSFPATYEQYF. The DNA of the CDR3 is TGTGCCAGCAGCTTTCCTGCGACCTACGAGCAGTACTTC.

The chain uses TRBV19 and TRBJ2-2; D unresolved. The CDR3 is made up of 14 amino acids. The V and J ends lost 1 base and 7 bases respectively, with 10 bases between them. Germline V lookup: CDR1 LNHDA, CDR2 SQIVND (reference sequence). CDR3 sequence: CASSIVGRVGELFF. The CDR3 nucleotides are TGTGCCAGTAGTATAGTAGGGCGCGTCGGGGAGCTGTTTTTT.

The chain carries TRBV18 and TRBJ2-7; 13 bases match TRBD2. The CDR3 totals 15 residues. V lost 3 bases, J lost 4 bases, and 3 bases stayed unmatched. The germline V gene encodes CDR1 KGHSH and CDR2 LQKENI. CDR3 coding DNA: TGTGCCAGCTCACCTGGGACTAGCGGGAAATACGAGCAGTACTTC. It yields the protein CASSPGTSGKYEQYF.

The J gene is TRBJ2-3, the V gene TRBV20-1; TRBD2 aligns across 10 bases. Germline V CDR1 and CDR2: DFQATT, SNEGSKA (reference sequence). J lost 7 bases, V lost 6 bases, and 7 bases had no gene match. CDR3 length equals 13 residues. The CDR3 protein is CSAGRLAGYTQYF. CDR3 coding DNA: TGCAGTGCGGGTCGACTAGCGGGTTATACGCAGTATTTT.

At least ten counts were recorded for this clonotype. The chain uses TRBV20-1 and TRBJ2-1; 11 positions match TRBD2. CDR3 length: 15 residues. Germline V gene lookup returns CDR1 DFQATT and CDR2 SNEGSKA (reference sequence). V lost 0 bases to trimming and J lost 4 bases; unmatched junction nucleotides: 2. The CDR3 DNA reads as TGCAGTGCTAGAGACGGGACTAGCGGTTACAATGAGCAGTTCTTC. It specifies CSARDGTSGYNEQFF.

In this sample, this clonotype turned up many times. The chain combines TRBV2 with TRBJ1-1; D is ambiguous. Germline V CDR1 and CDR2: SNHLY, FYNNEI. The CDR3 has 14 amino acids. V gave up 2 bases and J gave up 1 base, with 8 bases separating them. The CDR3 loop is CASSEIRRNTEAFF. As DNA, the CDR3 is TGTGCCAGCAGTGAAATACGGAGGAACACTGAAGCTTTCTTT.

Ten or more counts support this clonotype. The chain is built from TRBV7-2 and TRBJ2-1, with no clear D. The CDR3 length is 12 residues. Per the germline V gene, CDR1 is SGHTA and CDR2 is FQGNSA. V lost 4 bases and J lost 12, with 13 bases in between. The CDR3 here is CASSSVGLRQFF. In DNA, the CDR3 is TGTGCCAGCAGCTCCGTAGGCCTGAGGCAGTTCTTC.

A few counts support this clonotype. The rearrangement links TRBV12-3 or TRBV12-4 to TRBJ1-3; D call uncertain. Between the trimmed V and J ends, which lost 3 bases and 0 bases, there was a span of 12 bases. This CDR3 has 16 amino acids. Here the CDR3 DNA reads TGTGCCAGCAGTTTTGCGCAAGGAGTCTCTGGAAACACCATATATTTT. It specifies CASSFAQGVSGNTIYF.

This clonotype was seen ten or more times. The chain uses TRBV4-3 and TRBJ2-1; the match to TRBD2 covers 15 bases. This CDR3 is built from 16 residues. The germline gives CDR1 LGHNA, CDR2 YSLEER. Trimming took 2 bases from V and 10 from J; bases not matched to a gene: 6. CDR3: CASSQRRGLAGGEQFF. The DNA for the CDR3 is TGCGCCAGCAGCCAAAGAAGGGGACTAGCGGGAGGCGAGCAGTTCTTC.

This clonotype has at least ten counts. Sequence at one end of the junction differs from germline and may be a read error. The chain joins TRBV28 to TRBJ2-7; 11 bases align to TRBD2. The CDR3 contains 12 residues. From germline, CDR1 is MDHEN and CDR2 SYDVKM. CDR3 region: CASRNPSGRTFF. Written as DNA, the CDR3 is TGTGCCAGCAGAAACCCTAGCGGGAGGACTTTCTTC.

About this clonotype: A much larger clonotype is one base distant, so this may be a read error. The V call is TRBV28, the J call TRBJ2-7; 12 bases map to TRBD2. CDR1 is MDHEN, CDR2 SYDVKM, per germline. V lost 6 bases to trimming and J lost 2 bases; unmatched junction nucleotides: 2. The CDR3 totals 14 residues. In nucleotides, the CDR3 is TGTGCCAGCAGCACTAGCGGGAGGACCTACGAGCAGTACTTC. This sequence encodes CASSTSGRTYEQYF.

This clonotype came up once. V usage is TRBV4-1 and J usage is TRBJ2-5; D is ambiguous. Deletions cut 0 bases from V and 2 bases from J, with 16 bases between. Germline values: CDR1 MGHRA, CDR2 YSYEKL. The CDR3 spans 17 residues. Here the CDR3 DNA reads TGCGCCAGCAGCCAAGACCCTACAGAGGCCTTACAAGAGACCCAGTACTTC. Translated, it gives CASSQDPTEALQETQYF.

This clonotype occurred a few times. The V gene is TRBV18, the J gene TRBJ2-2; 7 positions match TRBD1. Germline CDR1 KGHSH, CDR2 LQKENI. Losses at the gene ends were 2 bases for V and 0 bases for J; bases not matched to a gene: 9. The CDR3 covers 18 residues. CDR3 residues: CASSPVATGTANTGELFF. CDR3 DNA: TGTGCCAGCTCACCAGTAGCTACCGGGACAGCGAACACCGGGGAGCTGTTTTTT.

This chain uses TRBV5-1 with TRBJ2-1; D possibly uses TRBD1 or TRBD2 (6 bases each). The V end lost 0 bases, the J end lost 8 bases, and 12 bases lay between the germline ends. In germline, CDR1 is SGHRS, CDR2 YFSETQ. This CDR3 contains 14 residues. The CDR3 nucleotides read TGCGCCAGCAGCTTGGATTTCGGGGGCGATGAGCAGTTCTTC. Its protein product is CASSLDFGGDEQFF.

The chain combines TRBV12-3 or TRBV12-4 with TRBJ2-7, with D tentatively TRBD1 or TRBD2 (5 bases each). This CDR3 has 16 residues. The V end was cut by 3 bases, the J end by 7 bases, with 22 bases between. The DNA for the CDR3 is TGTGCCAGCAGTTTTATCGGGGCTCCCCAAGTTCGGGAGCAGTACTTC. This translates into CASSFIGAPQVREQYF.